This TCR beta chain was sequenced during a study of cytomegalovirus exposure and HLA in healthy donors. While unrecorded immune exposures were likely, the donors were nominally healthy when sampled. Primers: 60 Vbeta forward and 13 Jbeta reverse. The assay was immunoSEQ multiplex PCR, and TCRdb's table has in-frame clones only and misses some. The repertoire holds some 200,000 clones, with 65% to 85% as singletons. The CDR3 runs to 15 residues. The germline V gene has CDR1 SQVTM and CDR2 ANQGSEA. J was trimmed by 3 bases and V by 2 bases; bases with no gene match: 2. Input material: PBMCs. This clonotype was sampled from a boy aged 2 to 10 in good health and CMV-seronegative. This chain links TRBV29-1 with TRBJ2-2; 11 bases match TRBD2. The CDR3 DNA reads TGCAGCGTTGAACTAGCGGGGGGTTACACCGGGGAGCTGTTTTTT. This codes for CSVELAGGYTGELFF.